This T cell receptor beta chain is drawn from a study of T cell clonality in common variable immunodeficiency. This clone was recorded many times. Read sequence stops 3 residues before the CDR3 end, and the germline J gene provides the missing end. The CDR3 loop spans 16 amino acids. Trimming at V came to 2 bases and at J to 1 base, leaving 4 bases not matched to a gene. CDR1 and CDR2 from the germline V gene are WNHNN and SYGVQD (reference sequence). Measured with immunoSEQ multiplex PCR; TCRdb has only the in-frame clones, and not every one. This set yields over 30,000 clones and no singletons; the top ten hold under 4.5%.

The source material was peripheral blood mononuclear cells. This receptor was obtained from a person aged 18-70 years in good health. V and J are TRBV10-1 and TRBJ2-3; 9 bases are shared with TRBD2. CDR3 sequence reads: CASSEGAGGGTDTQYF. Partial CDR3 DNA: TGCGCCAGCAGTGAGGGGGCGGGGGGGGGCACAGATACG.